Listed below are T cell receptor beta chains from one sample, sequenced in a study of cytomegalovirus exposure and HLA in healthy donors. TCRdb's copy holds only in-frame clones and misses some; the assay was immunoSEQ multiplex PCR. The repertoire consists of approximately 120,000 clones, with roughly nine tenths occurring once and the leading ten covering roughly 2%. Sequencing input: PBMCs. These TCRs come from a woman in her late teens or twenties in good health and CMV-seronegative. CDR3s include the opening cysteine and the closing phenylalanine or tryptophan. Each record gives: D gene, CDR3 length, clone size, J gene, V gene, CDR3 protein, CDR3 DNA. A D gene is named only where the DNA matches it firmly. Expanded clones are given a class, and other clones once, few, many or no size at all.

TRBD2,15,-,TRBJ2-7,TRBV11-3,CASSGSGRGSYEQYF,TGTGCCAGCAGCGGTAGCGGGAGGGGTTCCTACGAGCAGTACTTC
-,16,-,TRBJ2-1,TRBV27,CASSLSGRFSYNEQFF,TGTGCCAGCAGTTTATCGGGCAGGTTCTCCTACAATGAGCAGTTCTTC
TRBD2,19,-,TRBJ2-1,TRBV2,CASRDGTSGLASSYNEQFF,TGTGCCAGCAGGGACGGGACTAGCGGGCTCGCTAGCTCCTACAATGAGCAGTTCTTC
-,17,-,TRBJ1-5,TRBV19,CASSIAGAAYSNQPQHF,TGTGCCAGTAGTATTGCAGGGGCCGCATATAGCAATCAGCCCCAGCATTTT
-,14,-,TRBJ2-1,TRBV27,CASSFSGYDNEQFF,TGTGCCAGCAGTTTCTCAGGGTATGACAATGAGCAGTTCTTC
-,14,-,TRBJ2-3,TRBV28,CASTPGGHGDTQYF,TGTGCCAGCACCCCAGGGGGGCATGGAGATACGCAGTATTTT
-,13,-,TRBJ1-5,TRBV6-5,CASSPHSNQPQHF,TGTGCCAGCAGCCCCCATAGCAATCAGCCCCAGCATTTT
-,15,-,TRBJ1-5,TRBV11-2,CASSLTPGRGQPQHF,TGTGCCAGCAGCCTCACGCCGGGGAGAGGTCAGCCCCAGCATTTT
TRBD1,14,-,TRBJ2-7,TRBV4-1,CASTPGQGPYEQYF,TGCGCCAGCACCCCCGGACAGGGGCCCTACGAGCAGTACTTC
-,13,-,TRBJ2-1,TRBV6-6,CASSVDSVNEQFF,TGTGCCAGCAGTGTCGACAGCGTGAATGAGCAGTTCTTC
TRBD1,16,-,TRBJ2-7,TRBV6-4,CASSELPGQGIYEQYF,TGTGCCAGCAGTGAGCTCCCGGGACAGGGAATCTACGAGCAGTACTTC
TRBD1,14,few,TRBJ2-3,TRBV5-1,CASRRQGAEDTQYF,TGCGCCAGCAGGAGGCAGGGGGCGGAAGATACGCAGTATTTT
TRBD1,13,-,TRBJ2-7,TRBV6-1,CASSTGVAYEQYF,TGTGCCAGCTCGACAGGGGTGGCCTACGAGCAGTACTTC
-,11,-,TRBJ2-1,TRBV6-5,CASSTSYEQFF,TGTGCCAGCAGTACTAGCTATGAGCAGTTCTTC
TRBD1,15,-,TRBJ1-1,TRBV5-1,CASSFGDRVNTEAFF,TGCGCCAGCAGCTTTGGGGACAGGGTGAACACTGAAGCTTTCTTT
-,14,few,TRBJ2-7,TRBV7-2,CASSREVRLYEQYF,TGTGCCAGCAGTCGAGAGGTGAGACTCTACGAGCAGTACTTC
TRBD1,13,-,TRBJ1-2,TRBV5-5,CASSGTGRDGYTF,TGTGCCAGCAGCGGGACAGGGCGGGATGGCTACACCTTC
TRBD2,15,-,TRBJ2-1,TRBV5-6,CASSLSSGRYNEQFF,TGTGCCAGCAGCTTGTCTAGCGGGAGGTACAATGAGCAGTTCTTC
TRBD1,15,-,TRBJ1-4,TRBV30,CAWSAGTGEYEKLFF,TGTGCCTGGAGCGCCGGGACAGGGGAGTATGAAAAACTGTTTTTT